Shown below are 9 T cell receptor beta chains from a single sample sequenced in a study of human T cells and chemical hapten exposure. TCRdb called the RACE reads again in MiXCR, with one record for every CDR3 protein. The sample carries more than 85,000 distinct CDR3 sequences, 8.5% to 9% recorded once. Indicated time point: pre-sensitization, week 0. Treatment in this sample: therapeutic diphenylcyclopropenone sensitization with weekly scalp DPC. Material: whole blood, obtained in connection with sensitization to the hapten diphenylcyclopropenone (DPC). The receptors here all came from a man aged 35-49 years with alopecia areata. Some clones in this sample may be carry-over from other donors' samples.

The chain uses TRBV20-1 and TRBJ1-5, with D perhaps TRBD1 (5 bases). The germline gives CDR1 DFQATT, CDR2 SNEGSKA (reference sequence). The CDR3 has 20 amino acids. The ends were cut back, 0 bases at V and 5 bases at J, with 29 bases in the middle. CDR3 loop: CSAREGDVRGTPTSYQPQHF. In DNA, the CDR3 is TGCAGTGCTAGAGAAGGGGACGTGAGAGGGACCCCTACTTCCTATCAGCCCCAGCATTTT.

This clonotype appeared a few times. The V and J genes are TRBV13 and TRBJ2-1; D is ambiguous. This CDR3 comprises 15 residues. V was shortened by 5 bases and J by 1 base, with 12 bases between the two germline ends. Germline-derived CDR1 and CDR2 are PRHDT and FYEKMQ (reference sequence). The CDR3 DNA follows: TGTGCCAGCAGCCCCCGGATAATATCCTACAATGAGCAGTTCTTC. Residues: CASSPRIISYNEQFF.

The table lists this clonotype with a few counts. The rearrangement uses TRBV4-2 and TRBJ2-1; D is perhaps TRBD1 (6 bases). The CDR3 sequence is 14 residues long. In germline, CDR1 is LGHNA, CDR2 YNFKEQ. With 1 base removed from V and 7 bases from J, the gap between germline ends came to 11 bases. CDR3 protein: CASSQVGGKNEQFF. Written as DNA, the CDR3 is TGTGCCAGCAGCCAAGTTGGGGGCAAGAATGAGCAGTTCTTC.

This clonotype came up a few times. This chain uses TRBV2 with TRBJ2-1, with 8 bases matching TRBD2. The germline V gene encodes CDR1 SNHLY and CDR2 FYNNEI. The CDR3 loop spans 17 amino acids. The V segment lost 3 bases and the J segment 6 bases; nucleotides outside the gene matches: 13. The CDR3 spells CASSDGVDSGMSNEQFF. CDR3 bases: TGTGCCAGCAGTGATGGGGTCGATAGCGGGATGAGCAATGAGCAGTTCTTC.

A few counts support this clonotype. The chain employs TRBV20-1 and TRBJ1-4, with 8 bases fitting TRBD1. The germline CDR1 and CDR2 sequences are DFQATT and SNEGSKA (reference sequence). V lost 2 bases and J lost 0; bases outside the gene matches: 5. The CDR3 is 16 amino acids. In DNA, the CDR3 is TGCAGTGCTAGACAGGGGGCCATTGCAACTAATGAAAAACTGTTTTTT. This translates into CSARQGAIATNEKLFF.

This clonotype was seen a handful of times. The rearrangement joins TRBV18 to TRBJ2-5; TRBD2 might be the D (6 bases). Germline V gene sequence: CDR1 KGHSH, CDR2 LQKENI. This CDR3 contains 16 residues. Trimming shortened V by 1 base and J by 5 bases, and 17 bases separated the two germline ends. The CDR3 DNA reads TGTGCCAGCTCACCACTATACGGGAGTTTGGAGGAGACCCAGTACTTC. Translating it yields CASSPLYGSLEETQYF. Supplemented by reference TRBV18 and TRBJ2-5, the full variable domain reads NAGVMQNPRHLVRRRGQEARLRCSPMKGHSHVYWYRQLPEEGLKFMVYLQKENIIDESGMPKERFSAEFPKEGPSILRIQQVVRGDSAAYFCASSPLYGSLEETQYFGPGTRLLVL.

In its sample, this clonotype was seen a few times. The gene calls are TRBV7-2 and TRBJ2-7, with D maybe TRBD2 (5 bases). The CDR3 consists of 15 residues. Germline V gene data show CDR1 as SGHTA and CDR2 as FQGNSA. The germline V and J ends were trimmed by 4 bases and 0 bases, with 13 bases remaining between them. The CDR3 region is CASSSLSARSYEQYF. CDR3 DNA sequence: TGTGCCAGCAGCTCGCTTAGCGCTCGCTCCTACGAGCAGTACTTC.

This clonotype was seen ten or more times. The chain joins TRBV18 to TRBJ2-3, with unresolved D. V lost 3 bases and J lost 5, with 6 bases in between. The CDR3 length is 12 residues. Germline V lookup: CDR1 KGHSH, CDR2 LQKENI. The CDR3 sequence: CASSPKGDTQYF. CDR3 coding DNA: TGTGCCAGCTCACCGAAGGGAGATACGCAGTATTTT.

This clonotype was recorded at least ten times. In DNA, the CDR3 is TGTGCCAGCAGCATAGGACTAGCGGAACAAGAGACCCAGTACTTC. Translated, it gives CASSIGLAEQETQYF. The chain is built from TRBV7-9 and TRBJ2-5, with 10 bases aligning to TRBD2. The trim removed 5 bases at V and 2 bases at J, leaving 5 bases unmatched. The CDR3 is 15 amino acids. The germline CDR1 and CDR2 sequences are SEHNR and FQNEAQ (reference sequence). Together with reference TRBV7-9 and TRBJ2-5, the CDR3 gives the full variable domain: DTGVSQNPRHKITKRGQNVTFRCDPISEHNRLYWYRQTLGQGPEFLTYFQNEAQLEKSRLLSDRFSAERPKGSFSTLEIQRTEQGDSAMYLCASSIGLAEQETQYFGPGTRLLVL.